Each of the 4 T cell receptor beta chains below was sequenced from the same sample in a study of radiotherapy plus CTLA-4 blockade in lung cancer. Only in-frame clones appear in the TCRdb table, and some are missing; sequencing was by immunoSEQ multiplex PCR. The table lists about 45,000 clones, about 70% of them singletons, with more than 20% in the top ten. Sequences were derived from peripheral blood, sampled from a patient treated with radiotherapy plus ipilimumab. The receptor set was obtained from a human donor with non-small cell lung cancer who had a partial response to radiotherapy plus ipilimumab.

This chain links TRBV30 with TRBJ2-3; 9 nucleotides match TRBD2. Germline values: CDR1 GTSNPN, CDR2 SVGIG (reference sequence). J was trimmed by 0 bases and V by 7 bases; bases with no gene match: 11. The CDR3 totals 16 residues. Written as DNA, the CDR3 is TGTGCCTCCTCCAGCGGGGGGACCTCTAGCACAGATACGCAGTATTTT. The encoded protein is CASSSGGTSSTDTQYF. Together with reference TRBV30 and TRBJ2-3, the CDR3 gives the full variable domain: SQTIHQWPATLVQPVGSPLSLECTVEGTSNPNLYWYRQAAGRGLQLLFYSVGIGQISSEVPQNLSASRPQDRQFILSSKKLLLSDSGFYLCASSSGGTSSTDTQYFGPGTRLTVL.

The J gene is TRBJ1-2, the V gene TRBV4-3; D perhaps matches TRBD1 (6 bases). V gave up 3 bases and J gave up 3 bases, with 14 bases separating them. The CDR3 consists of 15 residues. The V gene's germline CDR1 is LGHNA and CDR2 YSLEER. CDR3 in DNA: TGCGCCAGCAGCCAGGCCGGGACACCGGACTATGGCTACACCTTC. It codes for CASSQAGTPDYGYTF.

The genes are TRBV7-6 and TRBJ2-1; 7 nucleotides agree with TRBD1. The V and J ends lost 0 bases and 8 bases, in that order; junction bases with no gene match: 13. This CDR3 contains 17 residues. Germline-derived CDR1 and CDR2 are SGHVS and FNYEAQ. CDR3 bases: TGTGCCAGCAGCTTAGCAGGAGACAGGGATACGGGTGATGAGCAGTTCTTC. This codes for CASSLAGDRDTGDEQFF.

As DNA, the CDR3 is TGTGCCAGCAGTTTCGCGACTCTAAGGGGCTACACCTTC. Its translation: CASSFATLRGYTF. V is TRBV6-5 and J is TRBJ1-2; D not certain. The germline V gene has CDR1 MNHEY and CDR2 SVGAGI. The CDR3 length is 13 residues. Trimming pared 4 bases from V and 8 bases from J, leaving 14 bases between.